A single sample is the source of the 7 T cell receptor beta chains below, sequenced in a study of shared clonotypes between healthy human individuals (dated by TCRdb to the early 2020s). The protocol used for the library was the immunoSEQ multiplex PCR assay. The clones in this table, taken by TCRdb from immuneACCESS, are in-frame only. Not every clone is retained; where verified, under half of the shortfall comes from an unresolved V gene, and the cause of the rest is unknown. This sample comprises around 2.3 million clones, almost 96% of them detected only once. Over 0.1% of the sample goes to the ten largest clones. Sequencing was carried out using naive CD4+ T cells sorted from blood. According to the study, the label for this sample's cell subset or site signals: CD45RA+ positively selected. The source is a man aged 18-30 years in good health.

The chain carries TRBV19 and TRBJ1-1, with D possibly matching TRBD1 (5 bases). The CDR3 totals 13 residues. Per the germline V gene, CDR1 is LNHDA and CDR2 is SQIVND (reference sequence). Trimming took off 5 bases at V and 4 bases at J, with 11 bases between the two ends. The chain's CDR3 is CASSLVGTTEAFF. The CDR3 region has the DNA TGTGCCAGTAGTTTGGTGGGGACCACTGAAGCTTTCTTT.

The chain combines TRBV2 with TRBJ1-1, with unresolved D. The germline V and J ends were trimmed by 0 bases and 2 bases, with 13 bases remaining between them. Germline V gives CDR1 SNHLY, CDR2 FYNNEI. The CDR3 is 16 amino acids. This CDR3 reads CASSEARYLVNTEAFF. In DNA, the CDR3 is TGTGCCAGCAGTGAAGCCCGATATTTGGTTAACACTGAAGCTTTCTTT.

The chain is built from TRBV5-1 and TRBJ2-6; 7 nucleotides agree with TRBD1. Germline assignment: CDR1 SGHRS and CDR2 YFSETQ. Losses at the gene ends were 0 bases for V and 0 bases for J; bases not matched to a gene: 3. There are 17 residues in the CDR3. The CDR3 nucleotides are TGCGCCAGCAGCTTGGTTGGGACAGTCTCTGGGGCCAACGTCCTGACTTTC. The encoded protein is CASSLVGTVSGANVLTF.

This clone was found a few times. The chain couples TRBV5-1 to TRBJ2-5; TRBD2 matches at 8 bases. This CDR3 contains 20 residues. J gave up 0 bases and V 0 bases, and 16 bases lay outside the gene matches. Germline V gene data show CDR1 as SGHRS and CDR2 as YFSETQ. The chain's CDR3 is CASSLAGLAGLKGDQETQYF. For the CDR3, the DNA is TGCGCCAGCAGCTTGGCCGGGCTAGCGGGCTTAAAGGGGGACCAAGAGACCCAGTACTTC.

CDR3 sequence: CASSRGSDNQPQHF. CDR3 bases: TGTGCCAGCAGTAGGGGGTCAGACAATCAGCCCCAGCATTTT. The rearrangement uses TRBV28 and TRBJ1-5; a weak D match, TRBD1 (6 bases). V was shortened by 5 bases and J by 3 bases, with 11 bases between the two germline ends. From germline, CDR1 is MDHEN and CDR2 SYDVKM. The CDR3 is 14 amino acids.

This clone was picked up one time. Written as DNA, the CDR3 is TGTGCCAGCAGCGCAGGAGGGGGGTCAGGGAACTACGAGCAGTACTTC. It specifies CASSAGGGSGNYEQYF. The rearrangement links TRBV9 to TRBJ2-7; D might be TRBD1 or TRBD2, each matching 6 bases. Germline V gives CDR1 SGDLS, CDR2 YYNGEE. V lost 3 bases to trimming and J lost 3 bases, with 19 bases between them. This CDR3 comprises 16 residues.

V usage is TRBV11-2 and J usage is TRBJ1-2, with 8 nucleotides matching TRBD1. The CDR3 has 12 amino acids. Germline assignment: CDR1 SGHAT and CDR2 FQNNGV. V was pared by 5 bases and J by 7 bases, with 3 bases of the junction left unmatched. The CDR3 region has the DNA TGTGCCAGCAGCGAAACAGGGGGTGGCTACACCTTC. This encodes CASSETGGGYTF.